Included here is one T cell receptor beta chain sequence, with context. The record originates from a study of cytomegalovirus exposure and HLA in healthy donors. V was pared by 7 bases and J by 8 bases, with 20 bases between. Per the germline V gene, CDR1 is LNHDA and CDR2 is SQIVND (reference sequence). The CDR3 loop spans 15 amino acids. With 60 Vbeta and 13 Jbeta primers, the PCR was carried out. Per the authors' pipeline: A follow-up analysis tallied around 80 million unique TCR beta chains, approximately 10 million shared. The assay was immunoSEQ multiplex PCR, and TCRdb's table has in-frame clones only and misses some. D and trimming were read from the DNA, whereas the V and J calls and clone size are those reported in that table. The sample carries 75,000 to 90,000 clones, about 77% recorded once.

Input material: PBMCs. The source is a man aged 45-65 years in good health and CMV-seronegative. The chain couples TRBV19 to TRBJ1-4, with D maybe TRBD1 (6 bases). For the CDR3, the DNA is TGTGCCAGTATCCAAGGGGGGGGGCTGCGGGAAAAACTGTTTTTT. This gives the protein CASIQGGGLREKLFF.